Listed below are T cell receptor beta chains from one sample, sequenced in a study of blood T cell repertoires in COVID-19. Data came from immunoSEQ multiplex PCR; TCRdb stores just in-frame clones and leaves some out. The sample shows about 400,000 clones, about nine tenths of them seen only once. Sequencing input: peripheral blood. These receptors were taken from a woman aged 25 to 39 with active or convalescent COVID-19. Each CDR3 is given with its conserved first and last residue. D genes are given only for firm matches. Expanded clones are given a class, and other clones once, few, many or no size at all.

clone size,D gene,J gene,V gene,CDR3 protein,CDR3 DNA
.,.,TRBJ1-2,TRBV5-1,CASSLEADVYGYTF,TGCGCCAGCAGCTTGGAGGCGGATGTCTACGGCTACACCTTC
.,TRBD2,TRBJ2-1,TRBV5-4,CASTSPLAVGTGEQFF,TGTGCCAGCACTTCCCCCCTAGCGGTGGGAACGGGTGAGCAGTTCTTC
.,.,TRBJ2-7,TRBV9,CASSVALTDYEQYF,TGTGCCAGCAGCGTAGCGCTGACAGACTACGAGCAGTACTTC
.,.,TRBJ2-7,TRBV12-3/TRBV12-4,CASSLPSSYEQYF,TGTGCCAGCAGTTTACCCAGCTCCTACGAGCAGTACTTC
.,TRBD1,TRBJ1-5,TRBV23-1,CASSQSKSGGSNQPQHF,TGCGCCAGCAGTCAATCGAAGTCAGGGGGTAGCAATCAGCCCCAGCATTTT
.,.,TRBJ1-2,TRBV4-1,CASSQEVVAGANYGYTF,TGCGCCAGCAGCCAAGAAGTTGTGGCAGGGGCTAACTATGGCTACACCTTC
.,.,TRBJ1-6,TRBV4-1,CASSPRQDSYNSPLHF,TGCGCCAGCAGCCCGAGACAGGACTCCTATAATTCACCCCTCCACTTT
.,TRBD1,TRBJ2-6,TRBV5-4,CASSQGQGRSGANVLTF,TGTGCCAGCAGCCAGGGACAGGGCCGCTCTGGGGCCAACGTCCTGACTTTC
.,.,TRBJ2-1,TRBV19,CASSILGQNNEQFF,TGTGCCAGTAGTATATTGGGCCAGAACAATGAGCAGTTCTTC
.,TRBD1,TRBJ2-1,TRBV5-1,CASSLGDRGQPYAEQFF,TGCGCCAGCAGCTTGGGGGACAGGGGGCAACCTTATGCTGAGCAGTTCTTC
.,TRBD2,TRBJ2-2,TRBV6-2/TRBV6-3,CASSYSSGRATGELFF,TGTGCCAGCAGTTACTCTAGCGGGAGGGCCACCGGGGAGCTGTTTTTT
.,TRBD1,TRBJ1-2,TRBV4-2,CASSQDGQGLYGYTF,TGTGCCAGCAGCCAAGATGGACAGGGCTTATATGGCTACACCTTC
.,.,TRBJ1-6,TRBV5-1,CASSLGQSDSPLHF,TGCGCCAGCAGCTTGGGACAGTCAGATTCACCCCTCCACTTT
.,.,TRBJ1-2,TRBV6-5,CATGDPQGYTF,TGTGCCACGGGAGATCCTCAGGGCTACACCTTC
.,TRBD1,TRBJ1-5,TRBV6-2/TRBV6-3,CASSPRGNQPQHF,TGTGCCAGCAGCCCCAGGGGGAATCAGCCCCAGCATTTT
.,TRBD2,TRBJ2-7,TRBV24-1,CATYRTRFHGQYF,TGTGCCACGTATCGGACTAGGTTTCATGGGCAGTACTTC
.,.,TRBJ1-2,TRBV29-1,CSVAVPEDYGYTF,TGCAGCGTTGCTGTTCCAGAAGACTATGGCTACACCTTC
.,TRBD1,TRBJ1-1,TRBV3-1/TRBV3-2,CASSRTGGTEAFF,TGTGCCAGCAGCCGGACAGGAGGTACTGAAGCTTTCTTT
.,TRBD1,TRBJ1-2,TRBV12-5,CASGLFTGGIDYGYTF,TGTGCTAGTGGTTTGTTTACAGGGGGCATTGACTATGGCTACACCTTC
few,.,TRBJ1-2,TRBV14,CASSRPSLGGRDGYTF,TGTGCCAGCAGCCGACCCTCCCTAGGGGGGAGGGATGGCTACACCTTC
.,.,TRBJ1-1,TRBV18,CASSPGHLSNTEAFF,TGTGCCAGCTCACCAGGACACCTTTCGAACACTGAAGCTTTCTTT
.,.,TRBJ2-3,TRBV9,CASEEVADTQYF,TGTGCCAGCGAAGAGGTAGCAGATACGCAGTATTTT
.,TRBD1,TRBJ2-7,TRBV5-1,CASSPDRGREIAYEQYF,TGCGCCAGCAGCCCGGACAGGGGGCGAGAGATCGCCTACGAGCAGTACTTC
.,.,TRBJ1-2,TRBV6-5,CASRETVNYGYTF,TGTGCCAGCAGAGAGACTGTTAACTATGGCTACACCTTC